This TCR beta chain was recorded in a study of T cell clones after liver transplantation. Clones were sequenced by immunoSEQ multiplex PCR, and TCRdb holds only the in-frame ones, with some missing. This sample yields over 100,000 clones, of which around four fifths are seen a single time; about 1% belongs to the top ten. In germline, CDR1 is KGHSH, CDR2 LQKENI. Trimming removed 3 bases at V and 0 bases at J, with 14 bases between. The CDR3 totals 17 residues. Specimen: CD4+ T cells from blood, collected before liver transplant. This sequence originates from a human donor who received a liver transplant. V and J are TRBV18 and TRBJ1-4; D is unclear. CDR3 in amino acids: CASSPISLSSTNEKLFF. In nucleotides, the CDR3 is TGTGCCAGCTCACCCATTAGTTTAAGCTCAACTAATGAAAAACTGTTTTTT.